This entry lists 9 T cell receptor beta chains sequenced from one sample in a study of shared clonotypes between healthy human individuals. Selected positively for CCR7 and CD45RO-negative, naive CD8 cells excluded terminally differentiated effector memory CD45RA+ cells. The data were produced by immunoSEQ multiplex PCR, yet TCRdb's version contains in-frame clones alone and is incomplete. The data show about 750,000 clones, about 92% seen once. Sequencing was carried out using naive CD8+ T cells sorted from blood. All receptors come from a man aged 25 to 40 in good health.

This clone showed up just once. The chain couples TRBV11-2 to TRBJ2-5; D might be TRBD2 (5 bases). The CDR3 totals 15 residues. The germline CDR1 and CDR2 sequences are SGHAT and FQNNGV. V shed 6 bases and J shed 1 base, with 15 bases lying between them. In DNA form, the CDR3 reads TGTGCCAGCAGGGTTATAGCGCGGTCCCAAGAGACCCAGTACTTC. Protein sequence: CASRVIARSQETQYF.

This clone came up a few times. CDR3 region: CASRFTGYEAFF. CDR3 DNA: TGTGCCAGCAGGTTTACAGGTTATGAAGCTTTCTTT. The rearrangement uses TRBV28 and TRBJ1-1; weak D call: TRBD1 (5 bases). The germline CDR1 and CDR2 sequences are MDHEN and SYDVKM. V lost 6 bases and J 7 bases, leaving 12 bases between the germline ends. The CDR3 has 12 amino acids.

The V call is TRBV2, the J call TRBJ1-1, with 11 bases that match TRBD1. The germline V gene has CDR1 SNHLY and CDR2 FYNNEI. V gave up 9 bases and J gave up 5 bases; unmatched junction bases: 5. The CDR3 runs to 13 residues. The CDR3 region is CARGQGVGTEAFF. The CDR3 DNA sequence: TGTGCCAGGGGACAGGGGGTTGGTACTGAAGCTTTCTTT.

The chain joins TRBV28 to TRBJ2-3; 14 bases map to TRBD2. CDR3 size: 18 residues. V dropped 6 bases and J dropped 4; count of bases not matched to a gene: 12. Germline CDR1 and CDR2: MDHEN and SYDVKM. CDR3 sequence (DNA): TGTGCCAGCAGACTACCGGGACTAGCGGGAGCCTACGCAGATACGCAGTATTTT. This codes for CASRLPGLAGAYADTQYF.

The chain employs TRBV5-1 and TRBJ2-7; 8 positions agree with TRBD1. This CDR3 comprises 15 residues. CDR1 is SGHRS, CDR2 YFSETQ, per germline. The V gene end was trimmed by 0 bases and the J gene end by 1 base; junction bases not matched to a gene: 3. The CDR3 region has the DNA TGCGCCAGCAGCTTGGAACAGGGGGTTTCCTACGAGCAGTACTTC. As protein: CASSLEQGVSYEQYF.

J is TRBJ2-1 and V is TRBV4-3; D perhaps matches TRBD2 (6 bases). The CDR3 loop spans 16 amino acids. The germline CDR1 and CDR2 sequences are LGHNA and YSLEER. Trimming took off 0 bases at V and 0 bases at J, with 9 bases between the two ends. The CDR3, as DNA: TGCGCCAGCAGCCAAGATACCGGGAGCTCCTACAATGAGCAGTTCTTC. This translates into CASSQDTGSSYNEQFF.

This clone was detected only once. The V call is TRBV27, the J call TRBJ2-5; D uncertain. Germline CDR1 MNHEY, CDR2 SMNVEV (reference sequence). V was shortened by 6 bases and J by 5 bases, with 13 bases between the two germline ends. The CDR3 loop spans 13 amino acids. CDR3 region: CASRPDGLETQYF. CDR3 in DNA: TGTGCCAGCAGGCCAGACGGGTTGGAGACCCAGTACTTC.

The CDR3 here is CATAPGGSYNEQFF. CDR3 DNA sequence: TGTGCCACCGCGCCAGGAGGCAGCTACAATGAGCAGTTCTTC. The rearrangement joins TRBV27 to TRBJ2-1; tentative D call: TRBD2 (5 bases). The V end was cut by 10 bases, the J end by 3 bases, with 16 bases between. The CDR3 has 14 residues. CDR1 is MNHEY, CDR2 SMNVEV, per germline (reference sequence).

This rearrangement joins TRBV4-1 to TRBJ2-5; possibly TRBD1 for D (5 bases). Trimming shortened V by 1 base and J by 4 bases, and 10 bases separated the two germline ends. CDR1 and CDR2 from the germline V gene are MGHRA and YSYEKL. The CDR3 covers 14 residues. CDR3 nucleotides: TGCGCCAGCAGCCAAGTTTTTCAGGGAGAGACCCAGTACTTC. The encoded protein is CASSQVFQGETQYF.